The 27 T cell receptor beta chains in this list originate from one sample, sequenced in a study of breast tumors, draining lymph nodes, adjacent tissues. MiXCR was run by TCRdb on the multiplex PCR reads, yielding one entry per CDR3 protein. Of approximately 13,000 distinct CDR3 sequences listed, 35% to 40% were seen once; the top ten hold about 15%. The sequencing input was breast tumor tissue. The receptor source for this set is a female donor with breast cancer. Some clones in this sample may be carry-over from other donors' samples.

V and J are TRBV5-6 and TRBJ2-1, with 9 positions matching TRBD1. Germline assignment: CDR1 SGHDT and CDR2 YYEEEE. The CDR3 is made up of 15 amino acids. V trimming: 2 bases; J trimming: 4 bases; junction bases outside the gene matches: 4. CDR3: CASSFGDRAYNEQFF. CDR3 sequence (DNA): TGTGCCAGCAGCTTTGGGGACAGGGCTTACAATGAGCAGTTCTTC. Complete variable domain (other parts from reference TRBV5-6 and TRBJ2-1): DAGVTQSPTHLIKTRGQQVTLRCSPKSGHDTVSWYQQALGQGPQFIFQYYEEEERQRGNFPDRFSGHQFPNYSSELNVNALLLGDSALYLCASSFGDRAYNEQFFGPGTRLTVL.

This clonotype has a count of ten or more. The J gene is TRBJ2-7, the V gene TRBV18, with 8 bases fitting TRBD1. The V segment lost 3 bases and the J segment 5 bases; nucleotides outside the gene matches: 3. Germline values: CDR1 KGHSH, CDR2 LQKENI. The CDR3 contains 13 residues. CDR3 protein: CASSPRGLDEQYF. The CDR3 DNA is TGTGCCAGCTCACCCAGGGGGCTGGACGAGCAGTACTTC.

Notes on this clonotype: The germline gene is not matched at one end of the junction; a read error may be the cause. V is TRBV12-3 or TRBV12-4 and J is TRBJ2-1, with D possibly being TRBD2 (6 bases). This CDR3 comprises 14 residues. The CDR3: CVSRSTGRWSEQFF. The CDR3 region has the DNA TGTGTCAGCAGAAGCACCGGGAGATGGAGTGAGCAGTTCTTC.

The table lists this clonotype with many counts. J is TRBJ2-2 and V is TRBV27, with D tentatively TRBD2 (6 bases). The CDR3 runs to 15 residues. Trimming removed 5 bases at V and 0 bases at J, with 10 bases between. Germline V gene data show CDR1 as MNHEY and CDR2 as SMNVEV (reference sequence). CDR3 coding DNA: TGTGCCAGCAGTGGCGGGATGGCGAACACCGGGGAGCTGTTTTTT. This codes for CASSGGMANTGELFF.

The chain is built from TRBV7-8 and TRBJ2-1; D not resolved. V lost 1 base, J lost 5 bases, and 12 bases lay in between. Germline CDR1 is SGHVS and CDR2 is FQNEAQ. This CDR3 comprises 15 residues. The DNA of the CDR3 is TGTGCCAGCAGCTTAGGGCCATCGGAAAACAATGAGCAGTTCTTC. Residues: CASSLGPSENNEQFF.

This chain joins TRBV18 and TRBJ2-1, with D unclear. The germline V gene has CDR1 KGHSH and CDR2 LQKENI. The V and J ends lost 3 bases and 1 base respectively, with 4 bases between them. This CDR3 region has 13 residues. DNA of the CDR3: TGTGCCAGCTCACCGACATCCTACAATGAGCAGTTCTTC. Protein: CASSPTSYNEQFF.

At least ten counts were recorded for this clonotype. The chain uses TRBV3-1 and TRBJ2-6, with D unresolved. Germline V lookup: CDR1 LGHDT, CDR2 YNNKEL (reference sequence). V was trimmed by 4 bases and J by 3 bases, leaving 10 bases between them. The CDR3 has 15 amino acids. The CDR3 nucleotides are TGTGCCAGCAGCCTCCTAACTGGTGGGGCCAACGTCCTGACTTTC. Translated: CASSLLTGGANVLTF.

This clonotype was detected many times. This chain links TRBV6-4 with TRBJ2-6; D is possibly TRBD2 (5 bases). The V and J ends lost 0 bases and 1 base respectively, with 16 bases between them. The CDR3 has 19 amino acids. Germline-derived CDR1 and CDR2 are MRHNA and SNTAGT. CDR3 residues: CASSDSPNTRGSGANVLTF. The CDR3 nucleotides read TGTGCCAGCAGTGACTCGCCCAACACTCGGGGTTCTGGGGCCAACGTCCTGACTTTC.

Judged by abundance, this clonotype is large (0.1 to 1%). The rearrangement links TRBV5-1 to TRBJ1-2, with 8 bases that match TRBD1. The trim removed 4 bases at V and 7 bases at J, leaving 6 bases unmatched. The CDR3 is 13 residues long. CDR1 SGHRS and CDR2 YFSETQ come from the germline V gene. The chain's CDR3 is CASSLGQGSGYTF. In DNA form, the CDR3 reads TGCGCCAGCAGCCTCGGACAGGGCAGTGGCTACACCTTC.

This clonotype was recorded at least ten times. The chain recombines TRBV7-2 with TRBJ1-2, with TRBD1 matching over 7 bases. The germline gives CDR1 SGHTA, CDR2 FQGNSA. CDR3 size: 14 residues. The junction had 10 bases not matched to a gene; V was cut back by 3 bases and J by 9 bases. This CDR3 is CASSFQTGSYSYTF. The CDR3 DNA sequence: TGTGCCAGCAGCTTCCAGACAGGGTCCTACAGCTACACCTTC.

About this clonotype itself: In this CDR3 the conserved last residue, phenylalanine or tryptophan, is missing, so a read error is likely. The rearrangement links TRBV5-1 to TRBJ1-3; D is undetermined. This CDR3 comprises 15 residues. Germline lookup yields CDR1 SGHRS and CDR2 YFSETQ. V shed 2 bases and J shed 0 bases, with 9 bases lying between them. CDR3 bases: TGCGCCAGCAGCTTAACGGCCAGCTCTGGAAACACCATATATTCT. Its protein product is CASSLTASSGNTIYS.

Many counts were recorded for this clonotype. This chain links TRBV6-1 with TRBJ2-7; 11 nucleotides align to TRBD2. Germline lookup yields CDR1 MNHNS and CDR2 SASEGT. After removal of 3 bases from V and 2 bases from J, the junction contained 3 bases not matched to a gene. The length of the CDR3 is 15 residues. CDR3 sequence (DNA): TGTGCCAGCAGTGAGACTAGCGGGATGCCCTACGAGCAGTACTTC. This gives the protein CASSETSGMPYEQYF.

Many counts were recorded for this clonotype. The V and J genes are TRBV7-3 and TRBJ2-1; 7 nucleotides agree with TRBD1. In germline, CDR1 is SGHTA, CDR2 FQGTGA. Losses at the gene ends were 5 bases for V and 6 bases for J; bases not matched to a gene: 7. This CDR3 comprises 14 residues. CDR3 DNA: TGTGCCAGCAGCCCAGAGGGGGCAAGCAATGAGCAGTTCTTC. This encodes CASSPEGASNEQFF.

This clonotype came up many times. V usage is TRBV5-1 and J usage is TRBJ2-5; no definite D call. This CDR3 comprises 14 residues. Germline CDR1 reads SGHRS; CDR2 reads YFSETQ. Trimming left V 5 bases short and J 1 base short, with 12 bases between. This CDR3 reads CASRLTHIQETQYF. CDR3 DNA: TGCGCCAGCAGGCTTACACATATCCAAGAGACCCAGTACTTC.

By its share, this clonotype is medium-sized (0.01 to 0.1%). V is TRBV4-1 and J is TRBJ2-5; D gene unclear. The germline CDR1 and CDR2 sequences are MGHRA and YSYEKL. V was cut by 0 bases and J by 5 bases, with 13 bases left in between. CDR3 length equals 15 residues. This chain's CDR3 is CASSQETQLRETQYF. The CDR3 DNA reads as TGCGCCAGCAGCCAAGAAACGCAGCTCCGGGAGACCCAGTACTTC.

This clonotype was observed at least ten times. V gene TRBV11-2 combines with J gene TRBJ2-1; maybe TRBD2 (7 bases). The CDR3 consists of 15 residues. Germline CDR1 is SGHAT and CDR2 is FQNNGV. The germline V and J ends were trimmed by 5 bases and 8 bases, with 19 bases remaining between them. CDR3 loop: CASSLLGGAAHEQFF. The DNA for the CDR3 is TGTGCCAGCAGCCTTCTGGGGGGGGCCGCGCATGAGCAGTTCTTC.

There are a few counts of this clonotype. A read error may explain this, as a much larger clone is one base away. This sequence joins TRBV7-9 and TRBJ1-2, with 8 positions matching TRBD1. Germline V CDR1 and CDR2: SEHNR, FQNEAQ (reference sequence). The CDR3 is made up of 16 amino acids. CDR3 sequence (DNA): TGTGCCAGCAGCTCAGGGGGGGCAGGGGGCCCCTATGGCTGCACCTTC. It is translated as CASSSGGAGGPYGCTF. Full variable domain (missing parts from reference TRBV7-9 and TRBJ1-2): DTGVSQNPRHKITKRGQNVTFRCDPISEHNRLYWYRQTLGQGPEFLTYFQNEAQLEKSRLLSDRFSAERPKGSFSTLEIQRTEQGDSAMYLCASSSGGAGGPYGCTFGSGTRLTVV.

For this clonotype: A junction end diverges from the germline sequence, so it may reflect a read error. The gene calls are TRBV12-3 or TRBV12-4 and TRBJ2-3; D not certain. The CDR3 loop spans 12 amino acids. Here the CDR3 reads CASSSISDTQYF. For the CDR3, the DNA is TGTGCCAGCAGCTCAATTTCAGATACCCAGTATTTT.

A word on this clonotype: An end of the junction does not agree with germline; a read error may underlie this. This chain connects TRBV7-2 to TRBJ2-7; D not resolved. CDR1 SGHTA and CDR2 FQGNSA come from the germline V gene. The CDR3 is made up of 14 amino acids. CDR3 in DNA: TGTGCCAGCAGCTTAGGGTCTCAGCACTACGAGCGGTACTTC. Translated: CASSLGSQHYERYF.

This chain's CDR3 is CASGEGGENTEAFF. In DNA, the CDR3 is TGTGCTAGTGGCGAGGGGGGGGAGAACACTGAAGCTTTCTTT. V and J are TRBV12-5 and TRBJ1-1; TRBD1 might be the D (6 bases). V lost 6 bases and J 1 base, leaving 12 bases between the germline ends. The CDR3 sequence is 14 residues long. The germline V gene encodes CDR1 LGHNT and CDR2 FRNRAP.

This clonotype occurred many times. This chain joins TRBV28 and TRBJ2-5, with 8 bases that match TRBD2. In germline, CDR1 is MDHEN, CDR2 SYDVKM. V lost 10 bases and J lost 5; bases outside the gene matches: 9. The length of the CDR3 is 13 residues. CDR3: CAIEKAGVETQYF. The CDR3 nucleotides read TGTGCCATCGAAAAAGCGGGAGTGGAGACCCAGTACTTC. Variable domain in full (rest from reference TRBV28 and TRBJ2-5): DVKVTQSSRYLVKRTGEKVFLECVQDMDHENMFWYRQDPGLGLRLIYFSYDVKMKEKGDIPEGYSVSREKKERFSLILESASTNQTSMYLCAIEKAGVETQYFGPGTRLLVL.

This clonotype was counted at least ten times. This sequence joins TRBV6-5 and TRBJ2-1; 7 bases are a match to TRBD2. J lost 5 bases, V lost 2 bases, and 9 bases had no gene match. Germline lookup yields CDR1 MNHEY and CDR2 SVGAGI. The CDR3 contains 16 residues. The CDR3 sequence is CASSYGRAGNNNEQFF. The CDR3 DNA follows: TGTGCCAGCAGTTACGGCAGAGCGGGGAACAACAATGAGCAGTTCTTC.

As for this clonotype: Because it lacks the conserved phenylalanine or tryptophan at the end, this CDR3 is likely a read error. The chain couples TRBV25-1 to TRBJ2-1; 12 bases are shared with TRBD2. CDR3 length: 17 amino acids. The germline CDR1 and CDR2 sequences are MGHDK and SYGVNS. V was clipped by 4 bases and J by 6 bases; unmatched bases: 10. CDR3 nucleotide sequence: TGTGCCAGCAGTGCCACTAGCGGGGGGCCCACCCGCAATGAGCAGTTCTCC. Translation gives CASSATSGGPTRNEQFS.

This clonotype was counted at least ten times. This chain joins TRBV11-3 and TRBJ2-3; unclear D gene. The V end lost 4 bases, the J end lost 0 bases, and 17 bases lay between the germline ends. Germline assignment: CDR1 SGHNT and CDR2 YENEEA. The CDR3 has 17 amino acids. CDR3 loop: CASSSSERPLSTDTQYF. CDR3 DNA: TGTGCCAGCAGCTCATCTGAGCGTCCGCTGAGCACAGATACGCAGTATTTT.

The table lists this clonotype with many counts. This chain connects TRBV7-2 to TRBJ2-2; D possibly corresponds to TRBD2 (5 bases). The CDR3 has 15 residues. Trimming stripped 3 bases from V and 1 base from J, with 9 bases between. Germline V lookup: CDR1 SGHTA, CDR2 FQGNSA. CDR3 region: CASSFSGMNTGELFF. The CDR3 bases are TGTGCCAGCAGCTTCTCCGGGATGAACACCGGGGAGCTGTTTTTT.

This clonotype occurred many times. The rearrangement joins TRBV6-1 to TRBJ2-3; 9 bases fit TRBD2. The V and J ends lost 2 bases and 6 bases, in that order; junction bases with no gene match: 6. The CDR3 length is 15 residues. The germline CDR1 and CDR2 sequences are MNHNS and SASEGT. Here the CDR3 reads CASSEMGGGADTQYF. DNA of the CDR3: TGTGCCAGCAGTGAAATGGGCGGGGGGGCGGATACGCAGTATTTT.

This clonotype was seen many times. V gene TRBV7-9 combines with J gene TRBJ2-1, with D perhaps matching TRBD2 (5 bases). Trimming took off 0 bases at V and 9 bases at J, with 9 bases between the two ends. The CDR3 loop spans 13 amino acids. The germline gives CDR1 SEHNR, CDR2 FQNEAQ (reference sequence). The CDR3 loop is CASSLAASTEQFF. CDR3 sequence (DNA): TGTGCCAGCAGCTTAGCGGCTAGCACTGAGCAGTTCTTC. Full variable domain (missing parts from reference TRBV7-9 and TRBJ2-1): DTGVSQNPRHKITKRGQNVTFRCDPISEHNRLYWYRQTLGQGPEFLTYFQNEAQLEKSRLLSDRFSAERPKGSFSTLEIQRTEQGDSAMYLCASSLAASTEQFFGPGTRLTVL.